This T cell receptor beta chain was captured by sequencing in a study of shared clonotypes between healthy human individuals (dated by TCRdb to 2019 to 2021). At the level of the whole study: The cohort comprised two women and a few men aged 18 to 49 years. Blood TCR repertoires of five healthy adults were deeply sequenced to estimate repertoire size and the extent of clonotype sharing between individuals. Leukapheresis yielded between about 0.94 and 9 billion PBMCs per donor. Different laboratories and diverse techniques were used to prepare libraries and sequence TCR repertoires, to increase sequencing depth and limit assay-specific biases. What the authors observed across the whole study: Sampling was restricted to blood, and TCR repertoires in tissue are likely to differ from TCR repertoires in blood. Pairwise subsampling led to the expectation that sequencing depth would affect the degree of clonotype sharing among donors. Because the study included only a small number of donors, the genetic and exposure-history diversity represented was limited.

Concerning this clone itself: The target of this receptor is not known. Nothing much larger sits one base from this clone, and base qualities are not available.

Using the deep immunoSEQ assay, multiplex PCR amplified TCR CDR3 regions from genomic DNA. Extracted genomic DNA from each cell subset was distributed evenly across all wells of several immunoSEQ 96-well plates, and each plate was treated as a replicate. Each replicate PCR for unsorted PBMC received 250 to 300 ng genomic DNA, equal to tens of thousands of T cell genomes. Ten immunoSEQ deep assay plates were used to sequence the unsorted PBMC genomic DNA. The purified libraries were quantified using a Qubit 3.0 fluorometer, sized with a Bioanalyzer 2100, and then quantified again using the KAPA Library Quantification kit. Each immunoSEQ 96-well plate was sequenced on its own single-read 150-cycle Illumina NextSeq 550 flow cell. The study's own analysis went as follows. The immunoSEQ output contained only junctional sequences without quality scores, so filtering could not match that applied to full-length reads. Sequences were annotated with PyIR, a Python wrapper for IgBLAST v1.9, and V/J genes and CDR3 were assigned using IMGT germline references. Reads with weak V/J assignments (E-value above 1e-6), missing CDR3, stop codons, out-of-frame junctions, or ambiguous translated residues were removed. V3J clonotypes were defined as sequences sharing an identical inferred V gene, J gene, and CDR3 amino acid sequence. Percentage overlap between repertoires was calculated by dividing the number of shared unique clonotypes by the size of the smaller repertoire. RTK rarefaction, the Chao1 estimator, and Recon v2.1 estimates of unobserved clonotypes were used to assess repertoire richness. TCRdb limited this immuneACCESS table to in-frame rearrangements with V and J called. A share of clones is missing; checked studies link under half to unresolved V genes, and the rest is unexplained. Clonal size and the V and J genes are those of that table, whereas D and trimming came from the DNA. This sample has 550,000 to 600,000 clones in its table, and roughly four fifths of those were observed once. The top ten clones comprise more than 10% of the sample.

CDR1 ENHRY and CDR2 SYGVKD were looked up in the germline V gene. V is reduced by 6 bases and J by 5 bases, leaving a spacing of 8 bases between them. Spanning cysteine to phenylalanine, the CDR3 consists of 12 amino acids. Just the 36-base CDR3 DNA is kept, in frame starting at base 1. Healthy HIV-negative adults with no recently reported acute infections or vaccinations were included as donors. Only Caucasian adults living in Nashville, Tennessee, USA were represented among the donors. For unsorted samples, around 90 million PBMCs were counted, and genomic DNA was extracted using the QIAamp DNA Blood Mini kit. Blood was collected by leukapheresis, and PBMCs were isolated by Ficoll-Histopaque density gradient centrifugation and then cryopreserved in liquid nitrogen vapor phase.

The rearrangement combines TRBV10-3 with TRBJ2-1; the D gene is unclear. This sequence was found in a woman in her 40s in good health. Some clones in this sample may be carry-over from other donors' samples. The source material was PBMCs. The CDR3 region: CAISLADNEQFF. Read as DNA, the sequence is TGTGCCATCAGCCTCGCGGACAATGAGCAGTTCTTC.